This T cell receptor (beta chain) was identified during a study of cytomegalovirus exposure and HLA in healthy donors. This clone was counted only a few times. The PCR made use of 60 Vbeta and 13 Jbeta primers. Clones were read by immunoSEQ multiplex PCR, and TCRdb kept only the in-frame ones, dropping some. This sample has around 120,000 clones, with roughly 80% found just once. The CDR3 extends over 15 amino acids. CDR1 is SGHKS, CDR2 YYEKEE, per germline (reference sequence). The V end lost 4 bases, the J end lost 5 bases, and 19 bases lay between the germline ends. The V and J genes are TRBV5-5 and TRBJ2-7, with D possibly TRBD2 on 6 matching bases. The sequencing sample was made of PBMCs. This clonotype originated in a female donor in good health and CMV-seropositive. CDR3 region: CASSPFLGRIHEQYF. CDR3 bases: TGTGCCAGCAGCCCCTTCCTAGGGAGGATCCACGAGCAGTACTTC.